This T cell receptor (beta chain) came from a study of shared clonotypes between healthy human individuals. Study overall: Two female and a few male donors aged 18 to 49 were enrolled.

Overall study results and limits: When compared with the clonotypes that were shared by all four sorted-subset donors, the non-shared clonotypes turned out to have lower generation probabilities.

As for this clone: Its specificity is unknown.

TCRdb keeps only in-frame clones here, not all; method: immunoSEQ multiplex PCR. The repertoire holds around 980,000 clones, 75% to 85% seen once, with more than 0.55% in the top ten. The clonotype originates from a man between 18 and 29 years old in good health. Some clones in this sample may be carry-over from other donors' samples. The sample was memory CD4+ T cells from PBMCs. Subset meaning: CD45RA-negative fraction.

The DNA of the CDR3 is TGTGCCAGCAGTGAAGCAGGGGCCGCCCCTAGCAATCAGCCCCAGCATTTT. Encoded protein: CASSEAGAAPSNQPQHF. The chain joins TRBV2 to TRBJ1-5, with D perhaps matching TRBD1 (5 bases). The length of the CDR3 is 17 residues. Trimming cost V 0 bases and J 0 bases, with 12 bases left between them. Germline CDR1 is SNHLY and CDR2 is FYNNEI.